This note documents a single TCR beta chain sequence. What it binds is unknown. This entry comes from a study of a mutant IDH1 vaccine in newly diagnosed glioma. Looking at the study overall: At weeks 1, 3, 5, 7, 11, 15, 19 and 23, patients received a vaccination, eight in all. Patients were started on vaccination 4-6 weeks after radiotherapy alone, or with temozolomide cycles.

Profiling relied on immunoSEQ multiplex PCR, and the TCRdb table lists in-frame clones only, not all of them. Altogether 32,000 or so clones are present, 87% being singletons, with the ten largest covering about 3.6%. Study results and limitations: Vaccination induced immune responses in approximately 94% of patients.

CDR1 is MNHNY and CDR2 is SVGAGI in the germline V gene (reference sequence). Trimming at V came to 10 bases and at J to 3 bases, leaving 11 bases not matched to a gene. The CDR3 loop spans 15 amino acids. Time point meaning: week 5, during vaccination. The vaccine gave 300 ug of a 20-mer mutant IDH1 peptide subcutaneously per dose. This chain links TRBV6-6 with TRBJ1-4; 7 bases map to TRBD1. Source: peripheral blood mononuclear cells (PBMCs), taken from a glioma patient whose treatment included an IDH1 peptide vaccine. This TCR was sampled from a woman between 40 and 55 years old with glioma. Some clones in this sample may be carry-over from other donors' samples. The CDR3 here is CATALNTGANEKLFF. The CDR3 DNA is TGTGCCACCGCCCTCAATACAGGGGCTAATGAAAAACTGTTTTTT.